What follows is one T cell receptor beta chain and its context. These data are taken from a study of T cell changes during pregnancy in multiple sclerosis. TCRdb's table, derived via immunoSEQ multiplex PCR, lists solely in-frame clones and lacks some. The sample has roughly 40,000 clones, around 90% seen once. V shed 0 bases and J shed 0 bases, with 10 bases lying between them. The germline V gene has CDR1 SGHRS and CDR2 YFSETQ. CDR3 length equals 16 residues. This sample comprised CD4+ T cells from peripheral blood mononuclear cells, obtained in the first trimester of pregnancy. V is TRBV5-1 and J is TRBJ1-5, with D possibly TRBD1 on 5 matching bases. This TCR came from a female donor with multiple sclerosis, enrolled in a pregnancy study. CDR3 bases: TGCGCCAGCAGCTTGGGGGGCAGCCATAGCAATCAGCCCCAGCATTTT. Translating it yields CASSLGGSHSNQPQHF.